This record looks at one T cell receptor beta chain sequence and its context. Antigen: not known. The record originates from a study of shared clonotypes between healthy human individuals. Findings and caveats of the study: Sharing across four donors was seen in around 5% of naive CD4 clonotypes.

The V gene's germline CDR1 is MNHEY and CDR2 SMNVEV (reference sequence). Trimming removed 5 bases at V and 2 bases at J, with 10 bases between. The length of the CDR3 is 14 residues. On sorted subsets, replicate PCRs used roughly 190 ng DNA, or tens of thousands of T cell genomes. Libraries were prepared by immunoSEQ multiplex PCR; TCRdb keeps only in-frame clonotypes and omits some of them. The sample lists roughly 640,000 clones, roughly 97% seen once, with approximately 0.057% in the top ten. HIV-negative, healthy adults without recent acute infections or vaccinations were the donors. This TCR derives from a woman under 40 in good health. The sequencing sample was made of naive CD4+ T cells sorted from blood. Subset of the sample: CD45RA+ positively selected. The chain employs TRBV27 and TRBJ1-5; no clear D gene. The CDR3 spells CASSAGSGNQPQHF. CDR3 sequence (DNA): TGTGCCAGCAGTGCGGGGAGCGGCAATCAGCCCCAGCATTTT.